These T cell receptor beta chains were read from a single sample in a study of cytomegalovirus exposure and HLA in healthy donors. The data were produced by immunoSEQ multiplex PCR, yet TCRdb's version contains in-frame clones alone and is incomplete. The sample shows 250,000 or so clones, about 80% of them seen only once. Material for sequencing was PBMCs. These receptors were taken from a woman aged 55-69 years in good health and CMV-seropositive. Both conserved end residues are trimmed from each CDR3. The order of the fields is J gene, clone size, D gene, V gene, CDR3 protein. A D gene is named only where the DNA matches it firmly. The listing skips clone size in some rows; elsewhere it reads once, few, many or a size class.

>TRBJ2-3|-|-|TRBV7-9
ASSTGIGTDTQY
>TRBJ2-7|-|-|TRBV27
ASSSFFGQNSYEQY
>TRBJ1-1|-|TRBD1|TRBV28
ASRTGTGYTEAF
>TRBJ2-3|-|-|TRBV2
ASSDNLQGLQY
>TRBJ1-4|few|TRBD1|TRBV28
ASTLRGQGPQKLF
>TRBJ2-3|-|TRBD2|TRBV27
ASSSGTSGIRIADTQY
>TRBJ2-1|-|TRBD2|TRBV5-1
ASSLWGEGNNEQF
>TRBJ1-2|-|-|TRBV6-5
ASTRGTGNYGYT
>TRBJ2-3|-|TRBD2|TRBV5-4
ASSFGVSGGGFGTDTQY
>TRBJ2-7|once|TRBD1|TRBV4-2
ASSLSGTGTYEQY
>TRBJ2-3|few|TRBD2|TRBV7-9
ASSLTSGFTDTQY
>TRBJ2-7|-|TRBD1|TRBV14
ASSQVGTGRDEQY
>TRBJ2-7|few|-|TRBV11-3
ASSLGVRNYEQY
>TRBJ1-3|-|-|TRBV28
ASSLGTPPGNTIY
>TRBJ1-1|-|-|TRBV29-1
SVGWQANTEAF
>TRBJ1-4|few|-|TRBV20-1
EVQGCEKLF
>TRBJ2-4|-|-|TRBV30
AWSGAGDRIQY